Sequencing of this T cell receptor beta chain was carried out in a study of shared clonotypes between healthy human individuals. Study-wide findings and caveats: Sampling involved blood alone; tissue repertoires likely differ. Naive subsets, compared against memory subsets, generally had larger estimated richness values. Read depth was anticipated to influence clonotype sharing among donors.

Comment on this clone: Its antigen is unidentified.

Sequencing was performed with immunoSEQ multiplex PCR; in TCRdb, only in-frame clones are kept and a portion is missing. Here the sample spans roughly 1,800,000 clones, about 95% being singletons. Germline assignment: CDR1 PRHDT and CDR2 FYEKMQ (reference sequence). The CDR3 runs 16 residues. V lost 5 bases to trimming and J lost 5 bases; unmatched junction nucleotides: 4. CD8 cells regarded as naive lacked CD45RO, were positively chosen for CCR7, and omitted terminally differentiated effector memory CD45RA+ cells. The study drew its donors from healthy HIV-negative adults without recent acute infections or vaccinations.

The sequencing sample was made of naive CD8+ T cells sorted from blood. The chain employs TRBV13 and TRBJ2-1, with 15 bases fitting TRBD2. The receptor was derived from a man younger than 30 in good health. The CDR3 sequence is CASSGLAGGTHNEQFF. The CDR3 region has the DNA TGTGCCAGCAGCGGACTAGCGGGGGGGACCCACAATGAGCAGTTCTTC.